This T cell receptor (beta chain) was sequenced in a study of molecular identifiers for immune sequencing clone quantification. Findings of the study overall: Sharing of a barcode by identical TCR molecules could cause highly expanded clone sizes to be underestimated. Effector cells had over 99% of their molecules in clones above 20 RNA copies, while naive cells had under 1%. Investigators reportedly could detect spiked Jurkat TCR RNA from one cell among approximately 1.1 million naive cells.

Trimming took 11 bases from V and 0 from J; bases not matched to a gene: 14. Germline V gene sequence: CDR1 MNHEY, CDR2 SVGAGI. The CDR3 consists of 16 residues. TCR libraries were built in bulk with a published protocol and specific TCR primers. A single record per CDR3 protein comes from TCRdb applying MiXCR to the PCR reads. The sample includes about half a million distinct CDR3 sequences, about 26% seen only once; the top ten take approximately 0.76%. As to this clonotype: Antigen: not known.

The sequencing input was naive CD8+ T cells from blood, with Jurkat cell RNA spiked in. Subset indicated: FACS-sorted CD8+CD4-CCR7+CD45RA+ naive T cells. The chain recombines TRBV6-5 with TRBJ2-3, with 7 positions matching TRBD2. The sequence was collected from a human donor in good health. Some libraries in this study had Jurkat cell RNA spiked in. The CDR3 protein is CARERRGNPSTDTQYF. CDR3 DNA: TGTGCCCGCGAACGGCGGGGGAACCCTAGCACAGATACGCAGTATTTT.